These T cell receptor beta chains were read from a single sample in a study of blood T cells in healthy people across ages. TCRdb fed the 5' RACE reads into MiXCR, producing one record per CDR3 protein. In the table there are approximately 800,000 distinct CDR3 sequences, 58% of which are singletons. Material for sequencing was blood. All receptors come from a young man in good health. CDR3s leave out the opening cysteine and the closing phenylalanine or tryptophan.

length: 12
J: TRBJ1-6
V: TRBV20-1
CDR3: SARVQGRDSPLH

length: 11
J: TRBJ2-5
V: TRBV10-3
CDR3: AISEAGQETQY

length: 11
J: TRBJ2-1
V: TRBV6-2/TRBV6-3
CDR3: ASNIMWGIEQF

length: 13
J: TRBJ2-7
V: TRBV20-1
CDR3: SAILGAGQIYEQY

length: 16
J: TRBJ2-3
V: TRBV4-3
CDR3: ASSLNIYLGETTDTQY

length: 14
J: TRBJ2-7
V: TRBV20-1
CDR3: SARGRDSGPTYEQY

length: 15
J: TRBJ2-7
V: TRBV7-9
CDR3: ASSLSPRQGDSYEQY

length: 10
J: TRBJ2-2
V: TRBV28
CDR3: ASRVITGELF

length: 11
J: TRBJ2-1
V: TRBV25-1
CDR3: ASSELRYNEQF

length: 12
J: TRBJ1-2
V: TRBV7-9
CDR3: ASSPMVSHGGYT

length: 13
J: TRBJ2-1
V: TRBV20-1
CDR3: SARGGLAPYNEQF

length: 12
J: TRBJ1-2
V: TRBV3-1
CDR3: ASSSDREDYGYT

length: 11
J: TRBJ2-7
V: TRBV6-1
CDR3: ASSEGYRTGQY

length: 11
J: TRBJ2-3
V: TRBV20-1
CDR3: SARGYSTDTQY

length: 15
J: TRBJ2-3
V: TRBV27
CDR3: ASSFLRLAGNTDTQY

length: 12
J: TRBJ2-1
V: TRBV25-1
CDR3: ASSEYVGYNEQF

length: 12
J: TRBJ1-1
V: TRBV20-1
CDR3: SAPHDPEDTEAF

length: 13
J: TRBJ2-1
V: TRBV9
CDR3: ASSVVPRGNNEQF

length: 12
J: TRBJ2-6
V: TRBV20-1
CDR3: SAPTITGANVLT

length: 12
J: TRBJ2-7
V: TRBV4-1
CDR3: ASSEDPSSYEQY

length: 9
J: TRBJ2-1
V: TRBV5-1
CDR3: ASNIYNEQF

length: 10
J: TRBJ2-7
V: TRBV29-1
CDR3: SVRGDEYEQY

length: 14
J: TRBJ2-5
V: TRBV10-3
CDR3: AISESGQGAKETQY

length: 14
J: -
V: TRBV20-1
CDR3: SARDRDGPYAYEQY

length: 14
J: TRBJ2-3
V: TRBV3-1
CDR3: ASGHNPTFGVDTQY

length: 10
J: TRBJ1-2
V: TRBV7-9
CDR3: ASSLGKGGYT

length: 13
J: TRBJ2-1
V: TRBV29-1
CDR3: SAWMATSGNNEQF

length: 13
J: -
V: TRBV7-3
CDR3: ASSTRDTLTYEQY